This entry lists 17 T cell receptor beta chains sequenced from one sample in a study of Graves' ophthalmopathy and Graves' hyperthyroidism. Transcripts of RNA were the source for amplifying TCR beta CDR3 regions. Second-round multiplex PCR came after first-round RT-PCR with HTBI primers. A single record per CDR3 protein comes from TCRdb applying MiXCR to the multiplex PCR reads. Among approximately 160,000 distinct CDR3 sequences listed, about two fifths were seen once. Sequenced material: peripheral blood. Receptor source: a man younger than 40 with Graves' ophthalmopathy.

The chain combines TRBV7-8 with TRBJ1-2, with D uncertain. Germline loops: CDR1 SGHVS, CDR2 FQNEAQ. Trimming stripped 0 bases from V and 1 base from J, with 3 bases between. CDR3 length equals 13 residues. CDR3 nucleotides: TGTGCCAGCAGCTTAGCGATTAACTATGGCTACACCTTC. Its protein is CASSLAINYGYTF. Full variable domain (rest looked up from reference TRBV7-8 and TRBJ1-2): GAGVSQSPRYKVAKRGQDVALRCDPISGHVSLFWYQQALGQGPEFLTYFQNEAQLDKSGLPSDRFFAERPEGSVSTLKIQRTQQEDSAVYLCASSLAINYGYTFGSGTRLTVV.

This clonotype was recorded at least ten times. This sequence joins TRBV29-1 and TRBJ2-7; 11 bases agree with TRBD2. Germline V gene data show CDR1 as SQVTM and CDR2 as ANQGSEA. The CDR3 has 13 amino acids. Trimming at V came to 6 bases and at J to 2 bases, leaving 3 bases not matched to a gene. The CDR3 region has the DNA TGCAGCGTAACTAGCGGGGGAACCTACGAGCAGTACTTC. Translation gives CSVTSGGTYEQYF.

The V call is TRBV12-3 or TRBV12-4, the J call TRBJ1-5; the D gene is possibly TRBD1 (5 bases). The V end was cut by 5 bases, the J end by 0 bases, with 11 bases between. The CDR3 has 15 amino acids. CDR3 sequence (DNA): TGTGCCAGCAGTGCCCAGGGACTTAGCAATCAGCCCCAGCATTTT. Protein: CASSAQGLSNQPQHF.

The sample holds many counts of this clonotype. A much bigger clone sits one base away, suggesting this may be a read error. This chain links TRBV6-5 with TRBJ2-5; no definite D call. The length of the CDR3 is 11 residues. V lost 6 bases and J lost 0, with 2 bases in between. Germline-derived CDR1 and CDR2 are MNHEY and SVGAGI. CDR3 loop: CASSYQETQYF. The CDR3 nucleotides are TGTGCCAGCAGCTACCAAGAGACCCAGTACTTC.

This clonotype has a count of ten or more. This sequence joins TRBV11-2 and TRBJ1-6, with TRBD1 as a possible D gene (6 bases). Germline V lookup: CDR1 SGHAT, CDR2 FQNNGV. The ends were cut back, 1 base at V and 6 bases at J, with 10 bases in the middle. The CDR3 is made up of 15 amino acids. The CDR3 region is CASSLGAGANSPLHF. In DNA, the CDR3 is TGTGCCAGCAGCTTAGGTGCAGGGGCTAATTCACCCCTCCACTTT.

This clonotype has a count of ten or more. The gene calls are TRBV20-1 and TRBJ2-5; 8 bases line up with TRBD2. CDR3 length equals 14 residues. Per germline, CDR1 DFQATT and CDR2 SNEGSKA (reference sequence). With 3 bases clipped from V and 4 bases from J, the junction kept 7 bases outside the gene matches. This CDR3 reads CSASLAGRAETQYF. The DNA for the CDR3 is TGCAGTGCTAGCTTAGCGGGAAGGGCAGAGACCCAGTACTTC.

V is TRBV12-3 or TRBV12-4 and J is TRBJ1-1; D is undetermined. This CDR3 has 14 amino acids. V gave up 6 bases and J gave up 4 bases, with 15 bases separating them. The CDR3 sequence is CASSVGRVRTEAFF. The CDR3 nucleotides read TGTGCCAGCAGCGTAGGTAGGGTGCGCACTGAAGCTTTCTTT.

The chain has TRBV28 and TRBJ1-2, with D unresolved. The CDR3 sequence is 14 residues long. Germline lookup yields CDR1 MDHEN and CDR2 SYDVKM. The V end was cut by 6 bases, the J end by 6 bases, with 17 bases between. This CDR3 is CASRRGGDGDGYTF. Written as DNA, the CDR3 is TGTGCCAGCAGGCGCGGCGGGGATGGGGATGGCTACACCTTC.

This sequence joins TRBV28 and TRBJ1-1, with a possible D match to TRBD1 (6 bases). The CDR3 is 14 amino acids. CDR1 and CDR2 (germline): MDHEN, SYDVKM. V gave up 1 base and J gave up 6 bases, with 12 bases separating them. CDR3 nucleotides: TGTGCCAGCAGTTTATCCGGGACATGGTCTGAAGCTTTCTTT. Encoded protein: CASSLSGTWSEAFF.

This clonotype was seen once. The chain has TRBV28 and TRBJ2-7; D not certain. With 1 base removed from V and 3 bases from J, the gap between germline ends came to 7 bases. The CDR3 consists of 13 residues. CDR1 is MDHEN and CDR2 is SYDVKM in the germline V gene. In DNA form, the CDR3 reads TGTGCCAGCAGTTTATACAGCAACTACGAGCAGTACTTC. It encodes CASSLYSNYEQYF.

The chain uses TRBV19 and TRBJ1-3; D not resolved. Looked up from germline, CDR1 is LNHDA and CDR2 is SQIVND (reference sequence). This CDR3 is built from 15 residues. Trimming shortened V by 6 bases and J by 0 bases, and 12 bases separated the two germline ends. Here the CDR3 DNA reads TGTGCCAGTAGCATCAACGCAGTCTCTGGAAACACCATATATTTT. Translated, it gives CASSINAVSGNTIYF.

CDR3 sequence reads: CASSLPGQGRGGYTF. The DNA of the CDR3 is TGTGCCAGCAGCTTACCGGGACAGGGGAGAGGTGGCTACACCTTC. The chain recombines TRBV7-2 with TRBJ1-2; 10 bases map to TRBD1. This CDR3 has 15 residues. CDR1 is SGHTA and CDR2 is FQGNSA in the germline V gene. The ends lost 2 bases at V and 7 bases at J; junction bases unmatched: 7.

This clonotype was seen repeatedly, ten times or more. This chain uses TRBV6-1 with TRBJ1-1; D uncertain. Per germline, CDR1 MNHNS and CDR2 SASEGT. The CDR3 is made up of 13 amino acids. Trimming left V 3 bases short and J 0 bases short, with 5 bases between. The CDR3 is CASSDKMNTEAFF. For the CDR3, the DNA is TGTGCCAGCAGTGACAAAATGAACACTGAAGCTTTCTTT.

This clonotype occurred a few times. CDR3 protein: CAWRTGLEAFF. The CDR3, as DNA: TGTGCCTGGAGAACAGGCCTTGAAGCTTTCTTT. The genes are TRBV30 and TRBJ1-1; tentative D call: TRBD1 (5 bases). This CDR3 contains 11 residues. CDR1 and CDR2 from the germline V gene are GTSNPN and SVGIG (reference sequence). The V and J ends lost 3 bases and 7 bases respectively, with 9 bases between them.

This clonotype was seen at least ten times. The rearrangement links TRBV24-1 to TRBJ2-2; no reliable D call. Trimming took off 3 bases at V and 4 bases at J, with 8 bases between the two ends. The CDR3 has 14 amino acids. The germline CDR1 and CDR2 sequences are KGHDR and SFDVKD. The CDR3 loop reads CATSDGVFTGELFF. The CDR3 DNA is TGTGCCACCAGTGATGGGGTTTTCACCGGGGAGCTGTTTTTT.

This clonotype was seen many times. CDR3 coding DNA: TGTGCCAGCAGCTGGACCTTACCTCAAGGGTCCCTTCGGGAAGGGGAGCTGTTTTTT. Translating it yields CASSWTLPQGSLREGELFF. This chain links TRBV7-9 with TRBJ2-2; a weak D match, TRBD2 (5 bases). This CDR3 is 19 amino acids long. The V end lost 4 bases, the J end lost 8 bases, and 29 bases lay between the germline ends. Germline V gene sequence: CDR1 SEHNR, CDR2 FQNEAQ (reference sequence).

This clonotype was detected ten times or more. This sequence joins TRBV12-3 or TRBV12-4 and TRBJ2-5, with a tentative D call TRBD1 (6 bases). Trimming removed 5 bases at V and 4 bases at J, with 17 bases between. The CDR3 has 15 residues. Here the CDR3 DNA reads TGTGCCAGCAGTCCGACAGGAAATCTGCGAGAGACCCAGTACTTC. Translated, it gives CASSPTGNLRETQYF.